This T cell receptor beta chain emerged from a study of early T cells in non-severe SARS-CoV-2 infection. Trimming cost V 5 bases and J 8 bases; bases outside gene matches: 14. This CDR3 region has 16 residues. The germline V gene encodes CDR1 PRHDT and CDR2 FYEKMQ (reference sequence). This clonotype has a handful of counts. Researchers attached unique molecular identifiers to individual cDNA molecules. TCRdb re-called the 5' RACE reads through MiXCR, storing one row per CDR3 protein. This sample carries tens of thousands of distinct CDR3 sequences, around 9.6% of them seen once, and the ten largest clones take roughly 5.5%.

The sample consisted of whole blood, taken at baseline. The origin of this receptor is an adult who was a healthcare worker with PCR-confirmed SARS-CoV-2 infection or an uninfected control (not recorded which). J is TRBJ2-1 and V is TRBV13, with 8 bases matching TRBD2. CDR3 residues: CASSPRPAGAGYEQFF. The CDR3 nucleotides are TGTGCCAGCAGCCCTAGACCAGCGGGAGCTGGCTATGAGCAGTTCTTC.